At least ten counts were recorded for the clone carrying this T cell receptor beta chain. Its matching antigen is unknown. TCRdb passed the RT-PCR reads through MiXCR, listing each CDR3 protein once. The data contain 500,000 or so distinct CDR3 sequences, 16% of them singletons. The data are from a study of response to subunit inactivated influenza vaccine. CDR3 length: 16 residues. Germline assignment: CDR1 SGHRS and CDR2 YFSETQ. V lost 1 base and J lost 12; bases outside the gene matches: 12. Study results and limitations: Authors proposed each seasonal influenza vaccination draws in few new T cells.

The sequenced sample was CD4+ T cells sorted from PBMCs, obtained roughly 24 months after vaccination. The V and J genes are TRBV5-1 and TRBJ2-1; 11 positions match TRBD2. The source of this sequence is a man aged 50-75 years who received an inactivated influenza vaccine. The CDR3 here is CASSLIAGGPQQGQFF. CDR3 sequence (DNA): TGCGCCAGCAGCTTGATAGCGGGAGGGCCGCAGCAAGGGCAGTTCTTC.